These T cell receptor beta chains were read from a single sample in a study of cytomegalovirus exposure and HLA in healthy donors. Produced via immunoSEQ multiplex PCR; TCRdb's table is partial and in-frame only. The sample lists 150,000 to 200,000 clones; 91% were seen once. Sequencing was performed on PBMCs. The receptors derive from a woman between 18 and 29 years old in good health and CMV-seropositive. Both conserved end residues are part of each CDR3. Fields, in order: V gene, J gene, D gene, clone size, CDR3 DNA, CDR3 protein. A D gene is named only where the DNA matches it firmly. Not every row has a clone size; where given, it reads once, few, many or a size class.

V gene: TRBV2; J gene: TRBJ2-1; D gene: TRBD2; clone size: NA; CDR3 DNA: TGTGCCAGCAGGGCCGGGACTAGCGGGAGGCACGATGAGCAGTTCTTC; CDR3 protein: CASRAGTSGRHDEQFF
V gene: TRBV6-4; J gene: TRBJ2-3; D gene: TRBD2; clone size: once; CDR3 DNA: TGTGCCAGCAGCGGGACTAGCGGGGGAACAGATACGCAGTATTTT; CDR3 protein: CASSGTSGGTDTQYF
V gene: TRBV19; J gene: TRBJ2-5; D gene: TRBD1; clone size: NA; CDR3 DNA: TGTGCCAGTAGCAATCATCAGGGGGTGATCCAAGAGACCCAGTACTTC; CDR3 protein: CASSNHQGVIQETQYF
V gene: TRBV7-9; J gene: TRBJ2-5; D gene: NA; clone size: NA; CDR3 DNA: TGTGCCAGCAGCGAGGTTGAAGAGACCCAGTACTTC; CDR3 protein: CASSEVEETQYF
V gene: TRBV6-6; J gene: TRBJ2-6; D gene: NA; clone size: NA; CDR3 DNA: TGTGCCAGCAGTCCCGCAGCGAACTCTGGGGCCAACGTCCTGACTTTC; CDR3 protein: CASSPAANSGANVLTF
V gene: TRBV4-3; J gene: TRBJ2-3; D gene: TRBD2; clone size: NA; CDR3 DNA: TGCGCCAGCAGCCGTTTAGCGGGAGATGCAGATACGCAGTATTTT; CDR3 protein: CASSRLAGDADTQYF
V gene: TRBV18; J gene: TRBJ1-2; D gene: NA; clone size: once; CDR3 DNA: TGTGCCAGCTCACCAGCCCGGGGGGAAGGTGGCTACACCTTC; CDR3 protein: CASSPARGEGGYTF
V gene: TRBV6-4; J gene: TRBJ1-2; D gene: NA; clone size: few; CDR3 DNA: TGTGCCAGCAGTGACCCGTATGGCTACACCTTC; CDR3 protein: CASSDPYGYTF
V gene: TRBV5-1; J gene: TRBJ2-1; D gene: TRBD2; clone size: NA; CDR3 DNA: TGCGCCAGCAGCCGGGGGGAGGGCTACAATGAGCAGTTCTTC; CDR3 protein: CASSRGEGYNEQFF
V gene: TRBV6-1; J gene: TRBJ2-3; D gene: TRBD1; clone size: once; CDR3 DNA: TGTGCCAGCAGTGCCAGCCGACAGGGCGGTTTTACTAGCACAGATACGCAGTATTTT; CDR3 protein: CASSASRQGGFTSTDTQYF
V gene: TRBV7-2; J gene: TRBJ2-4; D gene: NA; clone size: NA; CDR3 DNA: TGTGCCAGCAGCCGAAGGGGCGGAAACATTCAGTACTTC; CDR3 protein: CASSRRGGNIQYF
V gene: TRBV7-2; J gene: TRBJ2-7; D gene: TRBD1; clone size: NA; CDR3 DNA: TGTGCCAGCAGCTCCGGGACAGGGAGTTACGAGCAGTACTTC; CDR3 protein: CASSSGTGSYEQYF
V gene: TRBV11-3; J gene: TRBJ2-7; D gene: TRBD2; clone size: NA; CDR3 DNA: TGTGCCAGCAGCGACGGGACTAGTGGGGAGCAGTACTTC; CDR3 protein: CASSDGTSGEQYF
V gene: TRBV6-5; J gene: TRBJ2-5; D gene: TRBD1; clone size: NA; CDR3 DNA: TGTGCCAGCAGCAGCTCCGGGACAGTCCAAGAGACCCAGTACTTC; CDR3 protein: CASSSSGTVQETQYF
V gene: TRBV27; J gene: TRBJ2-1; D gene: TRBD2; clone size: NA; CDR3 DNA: TGTGCCAGCAGAAGCGGGAGTTTGCTATTCAATGAGCAGTTCTTC; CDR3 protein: CASRSGSLLFNEQFF
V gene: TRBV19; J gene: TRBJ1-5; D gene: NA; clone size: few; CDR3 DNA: TGTGCCAGTAGTACCCTCAAGCAGGCAGGCAATCAGCCCCAGCATTTT; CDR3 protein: CASSTLKQAGNQPQHF
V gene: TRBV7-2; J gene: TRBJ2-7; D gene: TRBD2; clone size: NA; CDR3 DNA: TGTGCCAGCAGCTTCTGGGGTAGCGGGACCTACGAGCAGTACTTC; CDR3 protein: CASSFWGSGTYEQYF
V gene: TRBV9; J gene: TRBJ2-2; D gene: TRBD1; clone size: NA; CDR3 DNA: TGTGCCAGCAGCTCACACAGGGGGCGTTTGACCGGGGAGCTGTTTTTT; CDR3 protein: CASSSHRGRLTGELFF
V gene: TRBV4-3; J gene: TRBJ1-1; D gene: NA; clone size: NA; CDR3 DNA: TGCGCCAGCAGCCAGACAGGTAACACTGAAGCTTTCTTT; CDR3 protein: CASSQTGNTEAFF
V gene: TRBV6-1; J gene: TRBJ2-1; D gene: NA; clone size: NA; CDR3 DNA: TGTGCCAGCAGTGAATTACAGGGTTTGGAGTTCTTC; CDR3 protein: CASSELQGLEFF
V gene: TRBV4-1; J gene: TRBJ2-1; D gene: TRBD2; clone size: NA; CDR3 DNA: TGCGCCAGCAGCCAAGAGGGACTAGCGGGCAACAATGAGCAGTTCTTC; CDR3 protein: CASSQEGLAGNNEQFF
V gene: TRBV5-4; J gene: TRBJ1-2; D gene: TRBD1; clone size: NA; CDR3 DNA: TGTGCCAGCAGCGACCAACAGGGGTTTAACTATGGCTACACCTTC; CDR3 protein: CASSDQQGFNYGYTF
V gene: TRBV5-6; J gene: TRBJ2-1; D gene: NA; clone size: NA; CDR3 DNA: TGTGCCAGCAGCTGGTCCCAGCTAAGCGCTATCTACAATGAGCAGTTCTTC; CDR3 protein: CASSWSQLSAIYNEQFF
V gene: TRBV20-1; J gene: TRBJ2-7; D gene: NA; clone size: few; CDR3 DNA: TGCAGTGCTAAAGGGAGGCACGAGCAGTACTTC; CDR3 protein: CSAKGRHEQYF
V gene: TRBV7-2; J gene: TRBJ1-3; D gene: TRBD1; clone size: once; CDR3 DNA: TGTGCCAGCAGCCTTAGACAGGGTGGAAACACCATATATTTT; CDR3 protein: CASSLRQGGNTIYF
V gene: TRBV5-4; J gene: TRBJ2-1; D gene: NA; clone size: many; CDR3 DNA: TGTGCCAGCAGCTTGGGGGCGGGTTCACCTTACAATGAGCAGTTCTTC; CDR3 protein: CASSLGAGSPYNEQFF
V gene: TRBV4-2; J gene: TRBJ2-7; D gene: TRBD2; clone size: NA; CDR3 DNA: TGTGCCAGCAGCCAAGATAGGTTAGCGGCCCCGGGAGGATACGAGCAGTACTTC; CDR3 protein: CASSQDRLAAPGGYEQYF
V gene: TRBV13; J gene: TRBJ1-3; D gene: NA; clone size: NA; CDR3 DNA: TGTGCCAGCAGCTCCCGGGAGCCCACCTTTGGAAACACCATATATTTT; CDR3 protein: CASSSREPTFGNTIYF
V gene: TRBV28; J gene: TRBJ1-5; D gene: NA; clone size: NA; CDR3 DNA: TGTGCCAGCAGTTTTGAGGTGAATAGCAATCAGCCCCAGCATTTT; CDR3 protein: CASSFEVNSNQPQHF
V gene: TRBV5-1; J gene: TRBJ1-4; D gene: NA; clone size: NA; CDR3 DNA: TGCGCCAGCAGACAGAATAATGAAAAACTGTTTTTT; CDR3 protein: CASRQNNEKLFF
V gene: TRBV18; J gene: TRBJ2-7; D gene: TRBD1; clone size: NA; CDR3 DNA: TGTGCCAGCTCACAAGGGACAGGGGAGCCCTACGAGCAGTACTTC; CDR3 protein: CASSQGTGEPYEQYF
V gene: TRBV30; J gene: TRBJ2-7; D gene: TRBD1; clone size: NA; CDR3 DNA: TGTGCCTGGAGTTTCGACAGGGACGAGCAGTACTTC; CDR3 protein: CAWSFDRDEQYF
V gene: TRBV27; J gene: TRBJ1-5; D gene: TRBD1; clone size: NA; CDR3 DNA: TGTGCCGGCAGTTCCCCCGGGGCAGGGGGGCAGCCCCAGCATTTT; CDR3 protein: CAGSSPGAGGQPQHF
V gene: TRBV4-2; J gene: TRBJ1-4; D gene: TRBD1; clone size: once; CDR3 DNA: TGTGCCAGCAGCCAAGATTGGCAGGGGGGTGAAAAACTGTTTTTT; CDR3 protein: CASSQDWQGGEKLFF
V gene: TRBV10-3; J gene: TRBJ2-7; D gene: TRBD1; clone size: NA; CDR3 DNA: TGTGCCATCAGAACAGGGGAAAACTACGAGCAGTACTTC; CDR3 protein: CAIRTGENYEQYF
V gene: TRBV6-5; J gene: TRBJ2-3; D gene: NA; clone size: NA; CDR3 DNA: TGTGCCAGCAGTAGGGGACAAAGTACGCAGTATTTT; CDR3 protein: CASSRGQSTQYF
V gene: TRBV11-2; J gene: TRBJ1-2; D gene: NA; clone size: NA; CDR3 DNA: TGTGCCAGCAGCCACCCGACAGATGCCTCTAACTATGGCTACACCTTC; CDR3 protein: CASSHPTDASNYGYTF
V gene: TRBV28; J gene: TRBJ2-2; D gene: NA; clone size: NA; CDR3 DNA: TGTGCCAGCACAGGGGCCTCCGGGGAGCTGTTTTTT; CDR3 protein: CASTGASGELFF
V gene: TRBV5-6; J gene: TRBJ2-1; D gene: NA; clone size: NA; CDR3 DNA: TGTGCCAGCAGCTTGGGAAGAGACAACAATGAGCAGTTCTTC; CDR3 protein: CASSLGRDNNEQFF
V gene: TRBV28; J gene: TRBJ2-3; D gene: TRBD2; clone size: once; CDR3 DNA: TGTGCCAGCACTGAGTTGGGGGAGGGCCCGGATACGCAGTATTTT; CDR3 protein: CASTELGEGPDTQYF